A selection of T cell receptor beta chains follows, all from one sample in a study of OX40 agonist ivuxolimab in advanced cancers. TCRdb's copy holds only in-frame clones and misses some; the assay was immunoSEQ multiplex PCR. The top ten clones hold around 1.5% of a sample with more than 80,000 clones, 87% of them seen once. The sample in question was CD4+ or CD8+ T cells sorted from blood, obtained in a trial of the OX40 agonist ivuxolimab. All receptors come from an adult with an advanced solid tumor such as melanoma, head and neck, liver or kidney cancer. The CDR3 runs from the conserved cysteine through the conserved F or W. A D gene is named only where the DNA matches it firmly. The size entry is marked missing in some rows and otherwise reads once, few, many or a size class.

V gene: TRBV7-6; clone size: few; D gene: TRBD2; J gene: TRBJ2-4; CDR3 protein: CASSPILGIAGLSGQYF; CDR3 DNA: TGTGCCAGCAGCCCTATCTTGGGGATAGCGGGATTGTCGGGTCAGTACTTC
V gene: TRBV7-9; clone size: -; D gene: -; J gene: TRBJ2-5; CDR3 protein: CASSFQETQYF; CDR3 DNA: TGTGCCAGCAGCTTCCAAGAGACCCAGTACTTC
V gene: TRBV19; clone size: few; D gene: TRBD1; J gene: TRBJ1-1; CDR3 protein: CATLDRSNTEAFF; CDR3 DNA: TGTGCCACATTGGACAGGTCGAACACTGAAGCTTTCTTT
V gene: TRBV19; clone size: -; D gene: TRBD2; J gene: TRBJ2-3; CDR3 protein: CASLALHGGTDTQYF; CDR3 DNA: TGTGCCAGTCTTGCCCTACACGGGGGGACAGATACGCAGTATTTT
V gene: TRBV11-3; clone size: -; D gene: -; J gene: TRBJ2-1; CDR3 protein: CASSTKRDKDEQFF; CDR3 DNA: TGTGCCAGCAGCACTAAAAGGGATAAAGATGAGCAGTTCTTC
V gene: TRBV2; clone size: -; D gene: TRBD2; J gene: TRBJ2-3; CDR3 protein: CASGRGGSTDTQYF; CDR3 DNA: TGTGCCAGCGGCCGCGGGGGGAGTACAGATACGCAGTATTTT
V gene: TRBV5-1; clone size: -; D gene: TRBD2; J gene: TRBJ2-5; CDR3 protein: CASSFTSDGTQYF; CDR3 DNA: TGCGCCAGCAGCTTTACTAGCGATGGGACCCAGTACTTC
V gene: TRBV7-3; clone size: -; D gene: TRBD1; J gene: TRBJ1-1; CDR3 protein: CASSLGTGNTEAFF; CDR3 DNA: TGTGCCAGCAGCTTAGGGACAGGGAACACTGAAGCTTTCTTT
V gene: TRBV5-1; clone size: -; D gene: -; J gene: TRBJ1-2; CDR3 protein: CASSLGGQGYTF; CDR3 DNA: TGCGCCAGCAGCTTGGGAGGGCAAGGCTACACCTTC
V gene: TRBV5-6; clone size: once; D gene: TRBD1; J gene: TRBJ1-2; CDR3 protein: CASSLGPGGRDYGYTF; CDR3 DNA: TGTGCCAGCAGCTTGGGTCCAGGGGGAAGGGACTATGGCTACACCTTC
V gene: TRBV5-1; clone size: -; D gene: -; J gene: TRBJ1-1; CDR3 protein: CASSLAGTETEAFF; CDR3 DNA: TGCGCCAGCAGTTTGGCCGGAACGGAGACTGAAGCTTTCTTT
V gene: TRBV10-1; clone size: once; D gene: TRBD1; J gene: TRBJ2-3; CDR3 protein: CASSDRVQGGTDTQYF; CDR3 DNA: TGCGCCAGCAGCGACAGGGTTCAAGGTGGCACAGATACGCAGTATTTT
V gene: TRBV7-9; clone size: -; D gene: -; J gene: TRBJ2-7; CDR3 protein: CASSLNNEQYF; CDR3 DNA: TGTGCCAGCAGCTTGAACAACGAGCAGTACTTC
V gene: TRBV18; clone size: once; D gene: -; J gene: TRBJ1-3; CDR3 protein: CASSPGSKGNTIYF; CDR3 DNA: TGTGCCAGCTCACCGGGCAGTAAAGGAAACACCATATATTTT
V gene: TRBV19; clone size: -; D gene: -; J gene: TRBJ2-1; CDR3 protein: CASSIGGQWNNEQFF; CDR3 DNA: TGTGCCAGTAGTATAGGGGGCCAGTGGAACAATGAGCAGTTCTTC
V gene: TRBV19; clone size: -; D gene: -; J gene: TRBJ1-4; CDR3 protein: CASTVVGEKLFF; CDR3 DNA: TGTGCCAGTACGGTGGTAGGTGAAAAACTGTTTTTT
V gene: TRBV7-2; clone size: -; D gene: -; J gene: TRBJ1-1; CDR3 protein: CASSSDRRTEAFF; CDR3 DNA: TGTGCCAGCAGCTCGGACAGAAGAACTGAAGCTTTCTTT
V gene: TRBV9; clone size: -; D gene: -; J gene: TRBJ1-1; CDR3 protein: CASSVDFRGEAFF; CDR3 DNA: TGTGCCAGCAGCGTAGATTTTCGGGGAGAAGCTTTCTTT
V gene: TRBV7-9; clone size: -; D gene: -; J gene: TRBJ2-1; CDR3 protein: CASSLGQVDYNEQFF; CDR3 DNA: TGTGCCAGCAGCTTAGGGCAGGTGGACTACAATGAGCAGTTCTTC
V gene: TRBV7-2; clone size: -; D gene: TRBD2; J gene: TRBJ2-7; CDR3 protein: CASRPAGGPGEQYF; CDR3 DNA: TGTGCCAGCCGCCCCGCGGGAGGGCCGGGGGAGCAGTACTTC
V gene: TRBV29-1; clone size: -; D gene: -; J gene: TRBJ2-7; CDR3 protein: CSFLIGQSEAGQYF; CDR3 DNA: TGCAGCTTTCTAATTGGACAGTCTGAGGCTGGGCAGTACTTC
V gene: TRBV19; clone size: -; D gene: TRBD2; J gene: TRBJ2-1; CDR3 protein: CASSIDRLAGDNEQFF; CDR3 DNA: TGTGCCAGTAGTATAGATCGACTAGCGGGAGACAATGAGCAGTTCTTC
V gene: TRBV7-6; clone size: -; D gene: -; J gene: TRBJ1-3; CDR3 protein: CASSQPSGNTIYF; CDR3 DNA: TGTGCCAGCAGCCAGCCCTCTGGAAACACCATATATTTT
V gene: TRBV19; clone size: -; D gene: -; J gene: TRBJ2-3; CDR3 protein: CASSLVPGSPPDTQYF; CDR3 DNA: TGTGCCAGTAGCCTTGTCCCGGGCTCCCCTCCAGATACGCAGTATTTT
V gene: TRBV27; clone size: -; D gene: TRBD1; J gene: TRBJ2-5; CDR3 protein: CASSYRRTGAQETQYF; CDR3 DNA: TGTGCCAGCAGCTACCGCCGGACAGGGGCCCAAGAGACCCAGTACTTC
V gene: TRBV10-3; clone size: -; D gene: TRBD2; J gene: TRBJ2-3; CDR3 protein: CAISESLAGRGTDTQYF; CDR3 DNA: TGTGCCATCAGTGAGTCTTTAGCGGGGAGGGGCACAGATACGCAGTATTTT
V gene: TRBV29-1; clone size: few; D gene: -; J gene: TRBJ2-3; CDR3 protein: CSVLGRRTGSTDTQYF; CDR3 DNA: TGCAGCGTTTTGGGGAGACGAACCGGCAGCACAGATACGCAGTATTTT
V gene: TRBV2; clone size: -; D gene: TRBD1; J gene: TRBJ2-1; CDR3 protein: CASREDRANEQFF; CDR3 DNA: TGTGCCAGCAGAGAGGACAGGGCCAATGAGCAGTTCTTC
V gene: TRBV9; clone size: -; D gene: TRBD2; J gene: TRBJ2-5; CDR3 protein: CASSRLAGETQYF; CDR3 DNA: TGTGCCAGCAGTCGACTAGCGGGAGAGACCCAGTACTTC
V gene: TRBV18; clone size: -; D gene: TRBD1; J gene: TRBJ1-3; CDR3 protein: CASSPSDRSYSGNTIYF; CDR3 DNA: TGTGCCAGCTCACCCTCGGACAGGTCTTACTCTGGAAACACCATATATTTT
V gene: TRBV29-1; clone size: -; D gene: TRBD2; J gene: TRBJ2-7; CDR3 protein: CSVSTSGSSYEQYF; CDR3 DNA: TGCAGCGTCTCCACTAGCGGCAGCTCCTACGAGCAGTACTTC
V gene: TRBV18; clone size: -; D gene: -; J gene: TRBJ2-3; CDR3 protein: CASSPSGGNTDTQYF; CDR3 DNA: TGTGCCAGCTCACCCTCAGGGGGGAACACAGATACGCAGTATTTT
V gene: TRBV6-5; clone size: -; D gene: -; J gene: TRBJ1-3; CDR3 protein: CASSYSKAGTGNTIYF; CDR3 DNA: TGTGCCAGCAGTTACTCCAAGGCAGGGACGGGAAACACCATATATTTT
V gene: TRBV7-2; clone size: -; D gene: TRBD1; J gene: TRBJ1-2; CDR3 protein: CASSTQGAVYGYTF; CDR3 DNA: TGTGCCAGCAGCACACAGGGGGCGGTCTATGGCTACACCTTC
V gene: TRBV5-6; clone size: -; D gene: -; J gene: TRBJ1-1; CDR3 protein: CASSIFTGSLRAFF; CDR3 DNA: TGTGCCAGCAGCATTTTCACCGGGAGCCTGAGGGCTTTCTTT
V gene: TRBV7-2; clone size: -; D gene: -; J gene: TRBJ1-2; CDR3 protein: CASSLDTGNYGYTF; CDR3 DNA: TGTGCCAGCAGCTTAGACACAGGGAACTATGGCTACACCTTC
V gene: TRBV18; clone size: -; D gene: TRBD1; J gene: TRBJ1-1; CDR3 protein: CASSPVLAGQGGTEAFF; CDR3 DNA: TGTGCCAGCTCACCCGTATTAGCGGGACAGGGAGGAACTGAAGCTTTCTTT
V gene: TRBV19; clone size: -; D gene: TRBD2; J gene: TRBJ2-1; CDR3 protein: CASSILSASGRNEQFF; CDR3 DNA: TGTGCCAGTAGTATTTTGAGCGCTAGCGGGAGGAATGAGCAGTTCTTC
V gene: TRBV6-1; clone size: -; D gene: -; J gene: TRBJ1-5; CDR3 protein: CASTLGEGGHQPQHF; CDR3 DNA: TGTGCCAGCACCCTCGGCGAGGGGGGTCATCAGCCCCAGCATTTT
V gene: TRBV11-2; clone size: -; D gene: -; J gene: TRBJ2-6; CDR3 protein: CASSPQIGGGANVLTF; CDR3 DNA: TGTGCCAGCAGCCCCCAGATAGGAGGGGGGGCCAACGTCCTGACTTTC
V gene: TRBV6-6; clone size: -; D gene: -; J gene: TRBJ2-2; CDR3 protein: CASSYSSLDQAGELFF; CDR3 DNA: TGTGCCAGCAGTTACTCGAGCTTAGACCAAGCCGGGGAGCTGTTTTTT
V gene: TRBV10-1; clone size: -; D gene: TRBD1; J gene: TRBJ2-7; CDR3 protein: CASSGRDRGLGKQYF; CDR3 DNA: TGCGCCAGCAGTGGGAGGGACAGGGGCCTTGGTAAGCAGTACTTC
V gene: TRBV18; clone size: -; D gene: -; J gene: TRBJ1-1; CDR3 protein: CASSTGAWNTEAFF; CDR3 DNA: TGTGCCAGCTCAACGGGGGCATGGAACACTGAAGCTTTCTTT
V gene: TRBV19; clone size: -; D gene: -; J gene: TRBJ2-7; CDR3 protein: CASSISGPAYEQYF; CDR3 DNA: TGTGCCAGTAGTATATCCGGACCCGCCTACGAGCAGTACTTC
V gene: TRBV9; clone size: -; D gene: TRBD1; J gene: TRBJ1-4; CDR3 protein: CASSRYAAGQGLEKLFF; CDR3 DNA: TGTGCCAGCAGCCGCTATGCCGCGGGACAGGGCCTTGAAAAACTGTTTTTT
V gene: TRBV29-1; clone size: -; D gene: -; J gene: TRBJ2-5; CDR3 protein: CSVVRGAGETQYF; CDR3 DNA: TGCAGCGTTGTAAGGGGGGCTGGAGAGACCCAGTACTTC
V gene: TRBV5-5; clone size: -; D gene: TRBD1; J gene: TRBJ2-3; CDR3 protein: CASSRTGASTDTQYF; CDR3 DNA: TGTGCCAGCAGTCGTACAGGGGCTAGCACAGATACGCAGTATTTT
V gene: TRBV9; clone size: -; D gene: -; J gene: TRBJ1-1; CDR3 protein: CASSVVLNTEAFF; CDR3 DNA: TGTGCCAGCAGCGTAGTTCTGAACACTGAAGCTTTCTTT
V gene: TRBV2; clone size: -; D gene: -; J gene: TRBJ2-7; CDR3 protein: CASSEVEGAGSQQYF; CDR3 DNA: TGTGCCAGCAGTGAAGTGGAGGGAGCAGGCAGCCAGCAGTACTTC
V gene: TRBV29-1; clone size: -; D gene: TRBD1; J gene: TRBJ2-1; CDR3 protein: CSVEEGRGQGHNEQFF; CDR3 DNA: TGCAGCGTTGAAGAAGGTCGGGGACAGGGGCACAATGAGCAGTTCTTC
V gene: TRBV18; clone size: -; D gene: TRBD1; J gene: TRBJ1-1; CDR3 protein: CASSPDRTEAFF; CDR3 DNA: TGTGCCAGCTCACCGGACAGGACTGAAGCTTTCTTT
V gene: TRBV6-9; clone size: -; D gene: TRBD2; J gene: TRBJ2-7; CDR3 protein: CASSYEASGNFEQYF; CDR3 DNA: TGTGCCAGCAGTTATGAGGCTAGCGGGAATTTCGAGCAGTACTTC
V gene: TRBV7-9; clone size: -; D gene: TRBD1; J gene: TRBJ1-3; CDR3 protein: CASSLAITGVSGNTIYF; CDR3 DNA: TGTGCCAGCAGCTTAGCTATTACAGGGGTATCTGGAAACACCATATATTTT